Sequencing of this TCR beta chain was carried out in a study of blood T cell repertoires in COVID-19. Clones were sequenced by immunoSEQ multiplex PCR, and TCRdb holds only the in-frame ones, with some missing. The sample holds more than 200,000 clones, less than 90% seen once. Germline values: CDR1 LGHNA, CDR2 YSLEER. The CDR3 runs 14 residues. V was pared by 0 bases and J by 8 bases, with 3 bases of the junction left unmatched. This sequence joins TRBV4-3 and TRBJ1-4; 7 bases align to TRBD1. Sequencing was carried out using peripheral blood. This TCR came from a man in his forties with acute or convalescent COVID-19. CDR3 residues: CASSQEEGQEKLFF. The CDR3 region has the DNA TGCGCCAGCAGCCAAGAAGAGGGACAGGAAAAACTGTTTTTT.